The following is a T cell receptor beta chain sequence with its context. Its antigen is still unknown. This table comes from immunoSEQ multiplex PCR, and its TCRdb copy is limited to in-frame clones, with some not included. Of 100,000 to 150,000 clones in the sample, about 91% were seen once. The data were obtained in a study of cytomegalovirus exposure and HLA in healthy donors. Study-wide results and caveats: Researchers counted 164 TCR beta chains as cytomegalovirus-associated. A few CMV-associated chains proved CMV antigen-specific in vitro. Many donors carried some public TCRs, although rarity characterized most TCR sequences.

With 5 bases removed from V and 6 bases from J, the gap between germline ends came to 19 bases. The CDR3 extends over 15 amino acids. In germline, CDR1 is MNHNY, CDR2 SVGAGI (reference sequence). The gene calls are TRBV6-6 and TRBJ1-2; D is undetermined. The sequence was obtained from a woman younger than 35 in good health and CMV-seronegative. The sequencing input was PBMCs. The CDR3, as DNA: TGTGCCAGCAGTCTCTCATTACTAGACAAGAATGGCTACACCTTC. Protein: CASSLSLLDKNGYTF.